The sequence of this T cell receptor (beta chain) was determined in a study of T cell changes during pregnancy in multiple sclerosis. The method was immunoSEQ multiplex PCR; TCRdb's version includes in-frame clones alone and lacks a portion of them. This table holds 50,000 or so clones, 75% to 95% found once. Comment on this clone: Its ends do not fully match the called genes, so a read error is possible.

The sequences come from peripheral blood, collected after pregnancy. The TCR was taken from a female donor in good health, enrolled as a control in a pregnancy study.

CDR3 sequence: CASSVALTGIIHF. The DNA for the CDR3 is TGTGCCAGCAGCGTAGCCTTGACAGGCATTATACACTTC. V gene TRBV9 combines with J gene TRBJ2-7; weak D call: TRBD1 (6 bases). Germline V gene data show CDR1 as SGDLS and CDR2 as YYNGEE. This CDR3 has 13 amino acids. Based on the CDR3 plus reference TRBV9 and TRBJ2-7, the full variable domain is DSGVTQTPKHLITATGQRVTLRCSPRSGDLSVYWYQQSLDQGLQFLIQYYNGEERAKGNILERFSAQQFPDLHSELNLSSLELGDSALYFCASSVALTGIIHFGPGTRLTVT.